The subject of this entry is one T cell receptor beta chain. The target antigen is unknown. TCR beta libraries were made by quantitative 5'-RACE with molecular barcodes. Each CDR3 protein gets one entry after TCRdb re-called the 5' RACE reads with MiXCR. Of hundreds of thousands of distinct CDR3 sequences listed, 12% are singletons. V lost 6 bases, J lost 7 bases, and 16 bases lay in between. This CDR3 is built from 13 residues. CDR1 is DFQATT, CDR2 SNEGSKA, per germline (reference sequence). This entry belongs to a study of CD8 T cells in ankylosing spondylitis. Study results and limitations: Previous work reported some of these motif variants in the synovial fluid and blood of reactive arthritis. From matched ankylosing spondylitis synovial fluid, disease-linked clones were reportedly recovered at significantly enriched levels. A TCR beta motif of fewer than ten highly homologous variants seemed to mark ankylosing spondylitis blood. Disease-linked clones displayed a CD8+ phenotype and appeared relatively rarely in peripheral blood.

Sample: blood, either unsorted or a sorted T cell fraction (not recorded which). The sequence was collected from a male donor with ankylosing spondylitis. The chain uses TRBV20-1 and TRBJ2-1; possible D gene TRBD1, 5 bases. The CDR3 spells CSAKGERLNEQFF. The CDR3, as DNA: TGCAGTGCCAAAGGGGAAAGGTTGAATGAGCAGTTCTTC.